This T cell receptor beta chain derives from a study of blood T cell repertoires in COVID-19 (dated by TCRdb to 2020 to 2021). Background for the entire study: Collaborator samples came from the United States, Italy and Spain and covered acute and convalescent phases of COVID-19. The prospective study material was composed of cDNA or gDNA derived from T cells, B-cell-depleted T cells, or PBMCs. Subjects who had been exposed to COVID-19, were actively infected with it, or had recovered from it provided the deeply sampled blood TCRbeta repertoires that made up the dataset. A freely available public database, intended as a resource for researchers studying the immune response to SARS-CoV-2, is where the repertoires were released. Samples were obtained from the ongoing ImmuneRACE study (first 160 participants) and from 950 to 1,500 subjects provided by 6 global collaborators. The sample metadata nearly always contained a de-identified subject ID, COVID-19 status, age in years and sex. Where HLA class I and class II types were available, the types were taken from metadata supplied by the sample provider, not from assay-based typing. Results the study describes overall, beyond this receptor: Clinical and demographic metadata were provided uncurated, with the amount varying by source and participant.

With respect to this clone: The clone's antigen remains unknown. No quality values exist for individual bases; no much larger clone is one base distant.

The immunoSEQ Assay, a bias-controlled multiplex PCR, was used to amplify TCRbeta CDR3 regions from genomic DNA. The authors' pipeline ran thus. Nucleated cell counts per sample were estimated from amplification of reference gene primers within the assay. Sequence reads were collapsed and filtered to measure the absolute abundance of every unique TCRbeta CDR3 rearrangement. For each sample, productive Simpson clonality was calculated by taking the square root of Simpson's diversity index across productive rearrangements. TCRdb limited this immuneACCESS table to in-frame rearrangements with V and J called. A share of clones is missing; checked studies link under half to unresolved V genes, and the rest is unexplained. The DNA gave D and trimming, while V, J and clone size come from that table. Recorded for this sample are 270,000 or so clones; about 89% of them occurred a single time. The ten largest clones take up over 2% of the sample.

At the junction V is shortened by 3 bases and J by 8 bases, with 8 bases in between. From the cysteine through the phenylalanine, the CDR3 covers 13 amino acids. Only CDR3 DNA is held: 39 bases, read in frame from base 1. In the germline V gene, CDR1 corresponds to SGHDN and CDR2 to FVKESK. Enrolling through a virtual design, the prospective study's participants ranged in age from roughly 18 to 100 years and lived across roughly 24 United States geographic areas. In the prospective study, cohorts were assigned on the basis of participant-reported clinical history obtained from a screening survey and a study questionnaire. Recovered participants in ImmuneRACE Cohort 3 were defined as having two consecutive negative NP/OP PCR tests, clearance from a healthcare professional, or resolution of symptoms. In the prospective study, mobile phlebotomists collected whole blood, serum and a nasopharyngeal or oropharyngeal swab from each participant. Prospective study participants could optionally give additional blood draws and questionnaires over an approximately two-month period. Before DNA extraction, blood samples from the prospective study were shipped at room temperature or frozen.

This TCR derives from a woman between 18 and 29 years old who had recovered from COVID-19. The sequenced sample was PBMCs or T cells enriched from blood (not recorded which). The receptor chain draws on TRBV14 and TRBJ1-6; the D gene lacks a confident call. The encoded CDR3 is CASSQLLDSPLHF. The sequenced DNA: TGTGCCAGCAGCCAGCTGTTAGATTCACCCCTCCACTTT.